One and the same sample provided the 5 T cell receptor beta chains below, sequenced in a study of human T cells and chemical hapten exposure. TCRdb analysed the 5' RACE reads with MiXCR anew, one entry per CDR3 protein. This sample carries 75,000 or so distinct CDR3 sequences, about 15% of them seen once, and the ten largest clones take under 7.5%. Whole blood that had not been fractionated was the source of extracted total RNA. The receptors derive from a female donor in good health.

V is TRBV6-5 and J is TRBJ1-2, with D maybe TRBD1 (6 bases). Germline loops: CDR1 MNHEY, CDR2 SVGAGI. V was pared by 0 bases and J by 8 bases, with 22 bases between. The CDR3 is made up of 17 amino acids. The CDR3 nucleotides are TGTGCCAGCAGTTACTCGGGACTTGGCAGGGGAAGGAGCGGCTACACCTTC. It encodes CASSYSGLGRGRSGYTF.

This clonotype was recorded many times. The CDR3 is CASRSLAGPADTQYF. In nucleotides, the CDR3 is TGTGCCAGCAGAAGCTTAGCCGGGCCTGCTGATACGCAGTATTTT. The genes are TRBV12-3 or TRBV12-4 and TRBJ2-3; D is unresolved. V was shortened by 6 bases and J by 6 bases, with 19 bases between the two germline ends. The length of the CDR3 is 15 residues.

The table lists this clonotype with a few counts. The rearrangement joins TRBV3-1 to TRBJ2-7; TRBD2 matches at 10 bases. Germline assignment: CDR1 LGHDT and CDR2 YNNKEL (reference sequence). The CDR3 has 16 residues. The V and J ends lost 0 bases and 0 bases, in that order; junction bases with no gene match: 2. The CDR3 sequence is CASSQELAGVSYEQYF. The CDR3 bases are TGTGCCAGCAGCCAAGAGCTAGCGGGGGTCTCCTACGAGCAGTACTTC.

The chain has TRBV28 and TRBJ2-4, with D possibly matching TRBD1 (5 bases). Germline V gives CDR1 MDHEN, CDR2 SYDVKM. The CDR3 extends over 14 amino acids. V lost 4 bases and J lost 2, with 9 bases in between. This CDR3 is CASSSAGSKNIQYF. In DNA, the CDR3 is TGTGCCAGCAGTTCGGCAGGGTCCAAAAACATTCAGTACTTC. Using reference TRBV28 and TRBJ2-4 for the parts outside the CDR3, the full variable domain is DVKVTQSSRYLVKRTGEKVFLECVQDMDHENMFWYRQDPGLGLRLIYFSYDVKMKEKGDIPEGYSVSREKKERFSLILESASTNQTSMYLCASSSAGSKNIQYFGAGTRLSVL.

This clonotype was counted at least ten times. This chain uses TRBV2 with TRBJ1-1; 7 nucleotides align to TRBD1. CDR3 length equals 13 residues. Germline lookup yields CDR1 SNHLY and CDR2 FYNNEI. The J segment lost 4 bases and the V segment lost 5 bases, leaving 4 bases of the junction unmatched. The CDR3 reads CASSQTGTTEAFF. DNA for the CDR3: TGTGCCAGCAGTCAGACAGGGACCACTGAAGCTTTCTTT.